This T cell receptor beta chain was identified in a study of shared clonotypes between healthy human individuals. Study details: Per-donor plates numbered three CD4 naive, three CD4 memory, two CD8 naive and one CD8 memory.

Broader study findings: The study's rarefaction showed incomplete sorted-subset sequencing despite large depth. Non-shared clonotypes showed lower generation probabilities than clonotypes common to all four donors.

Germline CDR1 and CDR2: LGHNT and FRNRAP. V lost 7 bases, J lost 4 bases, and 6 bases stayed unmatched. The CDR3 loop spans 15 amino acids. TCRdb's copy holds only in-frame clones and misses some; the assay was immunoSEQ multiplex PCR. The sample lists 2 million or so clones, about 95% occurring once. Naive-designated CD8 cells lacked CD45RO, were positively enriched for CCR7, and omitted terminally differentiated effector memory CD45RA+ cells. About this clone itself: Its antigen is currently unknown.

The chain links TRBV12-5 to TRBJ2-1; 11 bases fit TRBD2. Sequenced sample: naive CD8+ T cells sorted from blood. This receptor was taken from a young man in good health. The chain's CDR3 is CASASLAGGYNEQFF. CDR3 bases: TGTGCTAGTGCCTCCCTAGCGGGGGGATACAATGAGCAGTTCTTC.